This T cell receptor (beta chain) was identified during a study of shared clonotypes between healthy human individuals. Study-wide points: A reduction in generation probabilities was seen for non-shared clonotypes relative to those shared by all four donors. Richness estimates generally favored naive over memory subsets.

The V gene's germline CDR1 is SGHTA and CDR2 FQGNSA. This CDR3 has 12 residues. V lost 1 base, J lost 5 bases, and 3 bases lay in between. Here immunoSEQ multiplex PCR was the method, and the copy in TCRdb shows in-frame clones only, minus some. In the table there are 2 million to 2.5 million clones, approximately 95% of which are singletons. Points on this clone: Its specificity is unknown.

Donors had no recently reported acute infections or vaccinations and were HIV-negative. The donors, all of them Caucasian adults, lived in Nashville, Tennessee. The sequencing input was naive CD4+ T cells from PBMCs. Described subset: CD45RA+ positively selected. The source of this sequence is a man younger than 35 in good health. Some clones in this sample may be carry-over from other donors' samples. The genes are TRBV7-2 and TRBJ1-5, with no clear D. CDR3 sequence reads: CASSLEYQPQHF. CDR3 DNA sequence: TGTGCCAGCAGCTTAGAGTATCAGCCCCAGCATTTT.